This T cell receptor beta chain was obtained from a study of vaccination and CD4 T cells after COVID-19. Study-level information: Overlapping peptides of the spike proteins of SARS-CoV-2, HCoV-NL63, HCoV-OC43 and HCoV-229E were used for cell stimulation.

Worth noting for this clonotype: The target antigen is unknown.

Scientists ran DNA taken from cultured CD4+ T cells through the Oncomine TCR Beta short-read assay for sequencing. TCRdb passed the PCR reads through MiXCR, listing each CDR3 protein once. Of roughly 5,300 distinct CDR3 sequences listed, roughly a third are singletons. Treatment of the sample: roughly ten-day PBMC culture with coronavirus spike peptide pools or control peptides (ViraFEST assay). CD4+ T cells that came from the unexposed donor were collected before the COVID-19 pandemic (2011-2018). Germline-derived CDR1 and CDR2 are MNHEY and SMNVEV (reference sequence). V gave up 6 bases and J gave up 5 bases; unmatched junction bases: 4. CDR3 length: 13 amino acids.

The sequencing input was CD4+ T cells from blood, cultured in vitro. This TCR was recovered from a human donor in good health. The V gene is TRBV27, the J gene TRBJ2-1, with TRBD1 matching over 7 bases. CDR3 loop: CASSSGTDNEQFF. DNA of the CDR3: TGTGCCAGCAGCTCCGGGACAGACAATGAGCAGTTCTTC.